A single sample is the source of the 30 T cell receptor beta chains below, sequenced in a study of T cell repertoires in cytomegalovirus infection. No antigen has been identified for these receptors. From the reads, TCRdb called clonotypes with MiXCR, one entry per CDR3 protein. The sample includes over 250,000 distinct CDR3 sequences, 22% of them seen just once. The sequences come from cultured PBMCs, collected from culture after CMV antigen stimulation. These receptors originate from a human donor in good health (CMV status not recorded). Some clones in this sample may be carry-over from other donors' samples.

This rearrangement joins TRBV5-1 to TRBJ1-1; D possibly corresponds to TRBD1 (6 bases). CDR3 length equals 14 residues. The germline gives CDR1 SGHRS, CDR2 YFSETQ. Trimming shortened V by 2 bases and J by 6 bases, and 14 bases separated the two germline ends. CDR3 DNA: TGCGCCAGCAGCTTACCGATACAGGGAGCTGAAGCTTTCTTT. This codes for CASSLPIQGAEAFF.

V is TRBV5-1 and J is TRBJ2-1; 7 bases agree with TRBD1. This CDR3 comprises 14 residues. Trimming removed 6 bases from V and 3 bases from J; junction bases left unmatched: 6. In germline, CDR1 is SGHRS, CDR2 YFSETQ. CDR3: CASIQGEFYNEQFF. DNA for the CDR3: TGCGCCAGCATCCAGGGGGAGTTCTACAATGAGCAGTTCTTC.

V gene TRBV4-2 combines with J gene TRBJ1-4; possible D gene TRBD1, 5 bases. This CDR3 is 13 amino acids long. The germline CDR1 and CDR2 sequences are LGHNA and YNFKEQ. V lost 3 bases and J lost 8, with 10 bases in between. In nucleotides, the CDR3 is TGTGCCAGCAGCCAGGAGCAGGGAGAAAAACTGTTTTTT. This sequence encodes CASSQEQGEKLFF.

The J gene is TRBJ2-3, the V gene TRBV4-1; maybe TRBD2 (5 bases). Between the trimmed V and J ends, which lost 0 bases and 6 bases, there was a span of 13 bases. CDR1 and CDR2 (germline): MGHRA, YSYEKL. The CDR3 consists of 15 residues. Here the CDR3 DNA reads TGCGCCAGCAGCCAAGAAGGGAAGCGGCCCGATACGCAGTATTTT. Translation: CASSQEGKRPDTQYF.

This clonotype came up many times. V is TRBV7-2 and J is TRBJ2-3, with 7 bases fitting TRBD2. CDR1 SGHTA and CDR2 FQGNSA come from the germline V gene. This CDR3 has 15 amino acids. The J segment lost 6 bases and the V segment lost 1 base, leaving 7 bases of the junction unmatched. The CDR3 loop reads CASSLGGRAMDTQYF. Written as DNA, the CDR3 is TGTGCCAGCAGCTTAGGGGGGAGGGCAATGGATACGCAGTATTTT.

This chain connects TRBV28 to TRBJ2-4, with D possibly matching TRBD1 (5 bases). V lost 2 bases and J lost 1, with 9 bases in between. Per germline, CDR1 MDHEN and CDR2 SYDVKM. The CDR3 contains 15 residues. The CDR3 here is CASSLQGLAKNIQYF. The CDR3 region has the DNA TGTGCCAGCAGTTTACAGGGCCTGGCCAAAAACATTCAGTACTTC. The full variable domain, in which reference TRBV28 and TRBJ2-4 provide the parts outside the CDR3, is DVKVTQSSRYLVKRTGEKVFLECVQDMDHENMFWYRQDPGLGLRLIYFSYDVKMKEKGDIPEGYSVSREKKERFSLILESASTNQTSMYLCASSLQGLAKNIQYFGAGTRLSVL.

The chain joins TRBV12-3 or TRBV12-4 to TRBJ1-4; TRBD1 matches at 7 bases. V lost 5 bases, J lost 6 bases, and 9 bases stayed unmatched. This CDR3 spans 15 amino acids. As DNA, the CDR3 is TGTGCCAGCAGTCCGACAGGGTGGCAGGATGAAAAACTGTTTTTT. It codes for CASSPTGWQDEKLFF.

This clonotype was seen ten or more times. In DNA form, the CDR3 reads TGTGCCAGCAGCTTAGAATGGTGGATAGCGGATTACAATGAGCAGTTCTTC. Its protein is CASSLEWWIADYNEQFF. The V and J genes are TRBV7-8 and TRBJ2-1, with a possible D match to TRBD2 (6 bases). The CDR3 runs 17 residues. Per the germline V gene, CDR1 is SGHVS and CDR2 is FQNEAQ. Between the trimmed V and J ends, which lost 1 base and 4 bases, there was a span of 17 bases.

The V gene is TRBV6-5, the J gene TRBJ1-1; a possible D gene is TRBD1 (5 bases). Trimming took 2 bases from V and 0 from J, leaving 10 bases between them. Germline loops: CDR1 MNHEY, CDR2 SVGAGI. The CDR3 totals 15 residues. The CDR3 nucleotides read TGTGCCAGCAGTTACGGTTCAGGGTTGAACACTGAAGCTTTCTTT. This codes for CASSYGSGLNTEAFF.

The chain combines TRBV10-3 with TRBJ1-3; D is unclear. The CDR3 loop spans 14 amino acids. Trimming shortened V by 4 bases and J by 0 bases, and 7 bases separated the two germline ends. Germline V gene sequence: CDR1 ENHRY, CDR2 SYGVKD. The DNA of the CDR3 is TGTGCCATCAGTGCGACGAGCTCTGGAAACACCATATATTTT. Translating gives CAISATSSGNTIYF.

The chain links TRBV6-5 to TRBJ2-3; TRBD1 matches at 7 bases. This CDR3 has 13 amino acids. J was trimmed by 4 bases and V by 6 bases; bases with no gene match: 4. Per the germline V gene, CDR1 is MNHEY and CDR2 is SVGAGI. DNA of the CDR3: TGTGCCAGCAGCCCCCAGGGGGCAGATACGCAGTATTTT. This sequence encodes CASSPQGADTQYF.

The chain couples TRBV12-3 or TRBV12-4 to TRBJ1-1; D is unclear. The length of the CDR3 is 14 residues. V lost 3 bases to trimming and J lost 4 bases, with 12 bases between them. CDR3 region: CASSFVEESTEAFF. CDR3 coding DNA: TGTGCCAGCAGTTTTGTGGAGGAGAGCACTGAAGCTTTCTTT.

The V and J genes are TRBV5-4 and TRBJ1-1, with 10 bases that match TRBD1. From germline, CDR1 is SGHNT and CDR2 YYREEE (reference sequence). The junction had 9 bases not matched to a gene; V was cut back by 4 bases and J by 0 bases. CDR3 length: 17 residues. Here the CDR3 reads CASSEGDRGFMNTEAFF. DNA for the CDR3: TGTGCCAGCAGCGAGGGGGACAGGGGCTTTATGAACACTGAAGCTTTCTTT.

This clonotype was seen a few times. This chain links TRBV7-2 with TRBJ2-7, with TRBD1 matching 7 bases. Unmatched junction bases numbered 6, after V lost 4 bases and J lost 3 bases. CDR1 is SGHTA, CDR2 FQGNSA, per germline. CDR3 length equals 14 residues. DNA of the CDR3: TGTGCCAGCAGCTCAACGGGACAGCTCTACGAGCAGTACGTC. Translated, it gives CASSSTGQLYEQYV.

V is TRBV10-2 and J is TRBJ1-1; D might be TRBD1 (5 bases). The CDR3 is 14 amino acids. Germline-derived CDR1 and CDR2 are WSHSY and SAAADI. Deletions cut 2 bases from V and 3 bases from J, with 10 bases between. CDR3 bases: TGCGCCAGCAGTGAGAACGGCAGGGACACTGAAGCTTTCTTT. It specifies CASSENGRDTEAFF.

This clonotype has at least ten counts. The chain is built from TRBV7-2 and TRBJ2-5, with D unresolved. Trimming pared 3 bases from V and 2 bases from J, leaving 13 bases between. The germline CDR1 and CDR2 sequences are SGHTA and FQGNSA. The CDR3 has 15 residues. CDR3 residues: CASSFRLRPQETQYF. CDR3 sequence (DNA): TGTGCCAGCAGCTTCCGCTTAAGGCCTCAAGAGACCCAGTACTTC.

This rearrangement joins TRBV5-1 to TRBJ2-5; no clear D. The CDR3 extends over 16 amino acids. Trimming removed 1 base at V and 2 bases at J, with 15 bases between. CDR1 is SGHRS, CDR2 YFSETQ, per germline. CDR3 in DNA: TGCGCCAGCAGCTTGCTCGGAAGTGAGAGTCAAGAGACCCAGTACTTC. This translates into CASSLLGSESQETQYF.

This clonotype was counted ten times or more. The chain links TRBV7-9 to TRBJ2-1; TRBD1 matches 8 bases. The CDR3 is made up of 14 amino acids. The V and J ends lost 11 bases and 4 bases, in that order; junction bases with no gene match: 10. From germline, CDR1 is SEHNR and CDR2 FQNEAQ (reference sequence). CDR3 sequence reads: CAWALGTGYNEQFF. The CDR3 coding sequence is TGTGCCTGGGCCCTGGGGACAGGATACAATGAGCAGTTCTTC.

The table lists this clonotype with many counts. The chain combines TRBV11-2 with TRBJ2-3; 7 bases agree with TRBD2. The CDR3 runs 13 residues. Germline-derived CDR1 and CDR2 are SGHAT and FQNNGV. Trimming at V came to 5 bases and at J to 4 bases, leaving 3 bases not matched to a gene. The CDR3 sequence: CASSPGGSDTQYF. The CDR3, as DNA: TGTGCCAGCAGCCCCGGGGGGTCAGATACGCAGTATTTT.

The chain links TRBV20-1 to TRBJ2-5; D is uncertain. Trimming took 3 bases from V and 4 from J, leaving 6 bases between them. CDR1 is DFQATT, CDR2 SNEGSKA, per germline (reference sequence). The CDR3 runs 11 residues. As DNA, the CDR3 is TGCAGTGCTAGTGGTTCAGAGACCCAGTACTTC. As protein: CSASGSETQYF.

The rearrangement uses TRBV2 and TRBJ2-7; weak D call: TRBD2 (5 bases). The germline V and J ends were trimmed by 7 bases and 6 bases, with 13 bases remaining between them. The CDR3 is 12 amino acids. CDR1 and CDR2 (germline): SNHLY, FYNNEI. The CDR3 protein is CASTYQRGEQYF. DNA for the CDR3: TGTGCCAGCACTTACCAACGGGGCGAGCAGTACTTC.

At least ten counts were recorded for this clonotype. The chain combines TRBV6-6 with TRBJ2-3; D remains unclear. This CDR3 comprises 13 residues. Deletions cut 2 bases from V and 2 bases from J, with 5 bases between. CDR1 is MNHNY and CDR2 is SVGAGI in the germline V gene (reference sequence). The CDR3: CASSYRDTDTQYF. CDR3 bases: TGTGCCAGCAGTTACAGGGACACAGATACGCAGTATTTT.

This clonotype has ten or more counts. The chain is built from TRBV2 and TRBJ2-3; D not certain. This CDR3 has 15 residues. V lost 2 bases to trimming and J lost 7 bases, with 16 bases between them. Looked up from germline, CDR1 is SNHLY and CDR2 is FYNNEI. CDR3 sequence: CASSELVGGSHTQYF. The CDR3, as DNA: TGTGCCAGCAGTGAATTGGTGGGTGGAAGCCATACGCAGTATTTT. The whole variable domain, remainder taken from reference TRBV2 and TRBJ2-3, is EPEVTQTPSHQVTQMGQEVILRCVPISNHLYFYWYRQILGQKVEFLVSFYNNEISEKSEIFDDQFSVERPDGSNFTLKIRSTKLEDSAMYFCASSELVGGSHTQYFGPGTRLTVL.

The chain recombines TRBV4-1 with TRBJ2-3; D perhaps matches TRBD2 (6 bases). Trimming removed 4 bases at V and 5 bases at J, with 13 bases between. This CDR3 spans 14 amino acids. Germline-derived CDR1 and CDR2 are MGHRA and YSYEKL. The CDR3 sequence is CASSPAGTGDTQYF. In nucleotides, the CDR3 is TGCGCCAGCAGCCCGGCCGGGACTGGAGATACGCAGTATTTT.

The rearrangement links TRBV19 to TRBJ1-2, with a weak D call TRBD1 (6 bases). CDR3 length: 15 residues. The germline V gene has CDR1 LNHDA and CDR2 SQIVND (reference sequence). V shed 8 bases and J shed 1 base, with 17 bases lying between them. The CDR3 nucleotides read TGTGCCAGTGGGGATACGGGACACGTTAACTATGGCTACACCTTC. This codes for CASGDTGHVNYGYTF.

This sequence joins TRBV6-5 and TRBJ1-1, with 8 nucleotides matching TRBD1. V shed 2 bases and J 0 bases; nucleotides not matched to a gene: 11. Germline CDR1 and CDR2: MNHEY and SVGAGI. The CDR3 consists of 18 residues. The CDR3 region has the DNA TGTGCCAGCAGTTACACTAGGGAACAGGGGGGGATGAACACTGAAGCTTTCTTT. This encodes CASSYTREQGGMNTEAFF.

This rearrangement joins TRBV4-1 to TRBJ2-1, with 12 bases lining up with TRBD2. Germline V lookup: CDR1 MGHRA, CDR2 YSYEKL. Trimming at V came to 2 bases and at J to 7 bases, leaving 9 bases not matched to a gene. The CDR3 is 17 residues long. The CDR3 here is CASSQLLTSGSGNEQFF. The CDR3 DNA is TGCGCCAGCAGCCAACTCCTGACTAGCGGGAGCGGAAATGAGCAGTTCTTC.

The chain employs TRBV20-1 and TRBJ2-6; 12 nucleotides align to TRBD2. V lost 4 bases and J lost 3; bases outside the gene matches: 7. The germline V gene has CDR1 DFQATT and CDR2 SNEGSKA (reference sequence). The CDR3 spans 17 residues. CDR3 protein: CSAMPSGRGGGANVLTF. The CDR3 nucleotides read TGCAGTGCTATGCCTAGCGGGAGGGGCGGTGGGGCCAACGTCCTGACTTTC.

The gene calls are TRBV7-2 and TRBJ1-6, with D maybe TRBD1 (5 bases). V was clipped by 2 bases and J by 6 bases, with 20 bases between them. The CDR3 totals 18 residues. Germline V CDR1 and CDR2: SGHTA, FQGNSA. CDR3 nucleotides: TGTGCCAGCAGCTTAAACGGGATGGGGGGTATAGGTAATTCACCCCTCCACTTT. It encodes CASSLNGMGGIGNSPLHF.

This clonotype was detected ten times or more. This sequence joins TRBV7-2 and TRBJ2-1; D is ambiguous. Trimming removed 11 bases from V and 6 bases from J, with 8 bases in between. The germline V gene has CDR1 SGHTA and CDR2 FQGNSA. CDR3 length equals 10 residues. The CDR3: CASAVNEQFF. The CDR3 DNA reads TGTGCCTCGGCGGTCAATGAGCAGTTCTTC.